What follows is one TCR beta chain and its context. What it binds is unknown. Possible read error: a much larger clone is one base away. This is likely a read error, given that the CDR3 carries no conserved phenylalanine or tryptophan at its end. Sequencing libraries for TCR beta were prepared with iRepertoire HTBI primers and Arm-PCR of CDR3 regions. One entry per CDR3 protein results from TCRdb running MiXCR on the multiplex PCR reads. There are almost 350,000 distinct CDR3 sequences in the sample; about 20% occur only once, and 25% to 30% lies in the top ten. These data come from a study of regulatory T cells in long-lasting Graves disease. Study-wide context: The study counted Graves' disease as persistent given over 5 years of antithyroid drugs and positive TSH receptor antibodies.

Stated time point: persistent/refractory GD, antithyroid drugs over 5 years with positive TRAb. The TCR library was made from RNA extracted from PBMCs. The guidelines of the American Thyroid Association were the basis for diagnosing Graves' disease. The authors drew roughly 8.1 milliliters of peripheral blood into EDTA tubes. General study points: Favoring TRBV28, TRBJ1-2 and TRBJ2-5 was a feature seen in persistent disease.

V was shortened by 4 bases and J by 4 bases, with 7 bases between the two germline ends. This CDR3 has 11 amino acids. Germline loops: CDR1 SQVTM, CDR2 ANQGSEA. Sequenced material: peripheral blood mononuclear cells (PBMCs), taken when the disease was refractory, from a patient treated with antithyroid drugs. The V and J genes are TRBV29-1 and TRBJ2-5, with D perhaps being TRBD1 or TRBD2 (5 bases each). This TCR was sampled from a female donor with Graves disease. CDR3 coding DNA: TGCAGCGTTGGGGGGACAGAGACCCAGTACCTC. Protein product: CSVGGTETQYL.